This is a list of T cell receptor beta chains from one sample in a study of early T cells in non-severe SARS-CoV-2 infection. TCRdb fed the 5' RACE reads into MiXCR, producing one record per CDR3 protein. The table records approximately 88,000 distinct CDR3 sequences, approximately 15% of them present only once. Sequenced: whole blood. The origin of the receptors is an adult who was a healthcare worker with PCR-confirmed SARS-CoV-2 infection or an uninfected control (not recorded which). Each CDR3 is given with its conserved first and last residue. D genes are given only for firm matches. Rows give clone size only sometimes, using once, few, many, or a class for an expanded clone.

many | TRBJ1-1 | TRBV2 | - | TGTGCCAGCGCGGTTCGTGGGGGCACTGAAGCTTTCTTT | CASAVRGGTEAFF
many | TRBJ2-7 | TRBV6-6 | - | TGTGCCAGCAGTCAAACGGCCTACGAGCAGTACTTC | CASSQTAYEQYF
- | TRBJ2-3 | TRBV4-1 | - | TGCGCCAGCAGCAAGCCCGGGGCCGGAAGCACAGATACGCAGTATTTT | CASSKPGAGSTDTQYF
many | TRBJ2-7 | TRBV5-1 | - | TGCGCCAGCAGTGACTCCCGTGTGGGCGAGCAGTACTTC | CASSDSRVGEQYF
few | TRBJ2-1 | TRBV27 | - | TGTGCCAGCAGGCTAGAGCCCTTATACAATGAGCAGTTCTTC | CASRLEPLYNEQFF
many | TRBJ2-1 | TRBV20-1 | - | TGCAGTGCTAGATCGGTGGGACACAATGAGCAGTTCTTC | CSARSVGHNEQFF
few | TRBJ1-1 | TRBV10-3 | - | TGTGCCATCAGTGAGTCTTTGACCCTGAACACTGAAGCTTTCTTT | CAISESLTLNTEAFF
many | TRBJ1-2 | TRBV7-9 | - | TGTGCCAGCAGCTTCTTTTCTGTGGGGAACTATGGCTACACCTTC | CASSFFSVGNYGYTF
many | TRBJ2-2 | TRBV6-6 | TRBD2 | TGTGCCAGCAGTTACCCCGGCGGGGGGGGCACCGGGGAGCTGTTTTTT | CASSYPGGGGTGELFF
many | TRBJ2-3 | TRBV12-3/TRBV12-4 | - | TGTGCCAGCAGTCCCAACACAGATACGCAGTATTTT | CASSPNTDTQYF
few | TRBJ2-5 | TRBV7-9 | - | TGTGCCAGCAGCATAGTGAGGGGCCAAGAGACCCAGTACTTC | CASSIVRGQETQYF
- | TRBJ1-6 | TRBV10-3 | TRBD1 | TGTGCCATCAGGAACGACAGGGAGCATTCACCCCTCCACTTT | CAIRNDREHSPLHF
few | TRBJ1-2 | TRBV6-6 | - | TGTGCCAGCAGTTACCGTCTCCGGGACGGCACCGACAACTATGGCTACACCTTC | CASSYRLRDGTDNYGYTF
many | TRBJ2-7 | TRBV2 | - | TGTGCCAGCAGTACCCCCCGGCAGTGGGCGGGATCCCAATACGAGCAGTACTTC | CASSTPRQWAGSQYEQYF
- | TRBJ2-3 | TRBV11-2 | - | TGTGCCAGCAGCTTAGATCCCGGGGGAGATACGCAGTATTTT | CASSLDPGGDTQYF
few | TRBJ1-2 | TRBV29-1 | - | TGCGGCGTTGTACCGGACAGCTATGGCTACACCTTC | CGVVPDSYGYTF
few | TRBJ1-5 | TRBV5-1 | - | TGCGCCAGCAGCTTGGCAGGAGTCGATCAGCCCCAGCATTTT | CASSLAGVDQPQHF
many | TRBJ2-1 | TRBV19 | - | TGTGCCAGTAGTTCTCGCCTGGTTCCATCCAAATACAATGAGCAGTTCTTC | CASSSRLVPSKYNEQFF
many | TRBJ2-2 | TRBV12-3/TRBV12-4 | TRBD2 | TGTGCCAGCAGTCCGGGGGGGGGGCTAGGGAACACCGGGGAGCTGTTTTTT | CASSPGGGLGNTGELFF
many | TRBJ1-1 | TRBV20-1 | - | TGCAGTGCTAGAACCGAGGCCTACAACACTGAAGCTTTCTTT | CSARTEAYNTEAFF
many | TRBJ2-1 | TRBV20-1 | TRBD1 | TGCAGTGCTAGGGACAGGGAGAACTACAATGAGCAGTTCTTC | CSARDRENYNEQFF
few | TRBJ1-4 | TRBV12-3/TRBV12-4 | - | TGTGCCAGCAGTTTAGCTCGTCGGGGACACGAGGAAAAACTGTTTTTT | CASSLARRGHEEKLFF
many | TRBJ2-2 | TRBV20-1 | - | TGCAGTGCTAGTGCCCTGGTGACGAACACCGGGGAGCTGTTTTTT | CSASALVTNTGELFF
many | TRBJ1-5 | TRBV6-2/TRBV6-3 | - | TGTGCCAGCGGCAGGAATCAGCCCCAGCATTTT | CASGRNQPQHF
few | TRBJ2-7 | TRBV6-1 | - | TGTGCCAGCAGTGAAGCGGGGACAGATGGGAGGTACGAGCAGTACTTC | CASSEAGTDGRYEQYF
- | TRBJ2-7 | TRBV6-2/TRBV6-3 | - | TGTGCCAGCAGCTGGACGGTCTCCTACGAGCAGTACTTC | CASSWTVSYEQYF
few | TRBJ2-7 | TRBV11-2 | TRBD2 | TGTTCCATTAGCGGGGAATTCGAGCAGTACTTC | CSISGEFEQYF
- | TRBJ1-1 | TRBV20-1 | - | TGCAGTCACCGTATAGCAGGGCGGAACACTGAAGCTTTCTTT | CSHRIAGRNTEAFF
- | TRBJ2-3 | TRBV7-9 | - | TGTGCCAGCATGAATGTAGGGACTAGCACAGATACGCAGTATTTT | CASMNVGTSTDTQYF
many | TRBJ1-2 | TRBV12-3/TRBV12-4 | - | TGTGCCAGCAGTTTTTCGCGGGTTCGCTATGGCTACACCTTC | CASSFSRVRYGYTF
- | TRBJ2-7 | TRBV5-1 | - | TGCGCCAGCAGCCGATCCGCCAGGGATCGGACCTACGAGCAGTACTTC | CASSRSARDRTYEQYF
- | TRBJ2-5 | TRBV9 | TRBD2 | TGTGCCAGCAGCGTAGGTAGGGACTACAGAGAGACCCAGTACTTC | CASSVGRDYRETQYF
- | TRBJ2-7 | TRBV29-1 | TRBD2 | TGCAGCGTCCGTGGGGCTAGCGGGTCGGTATCGAACGAGCAGTACTTC | CSVRGASGSVSNEQYF
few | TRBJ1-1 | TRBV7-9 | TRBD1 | TGTGCCAGCAGCCCCGGACAGGGTCGGGCCGAAGCTTTCTTT | CASSPGQGRAEAFF
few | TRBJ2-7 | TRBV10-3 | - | TGTGCCATCAACGAGGGGGACGAGCAGTACTTC | CAINEGDEQYF
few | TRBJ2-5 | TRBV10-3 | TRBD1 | TGTGCCATCAGGCCCGGGACAGCGCAAGAGACCCAGTACTTC | CAIRPGTAQETQYF
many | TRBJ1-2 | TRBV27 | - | TGTGCCAGCAGTTCCCAACAGGCCGCCCCTTATGGCTACACCTTC | CASSSQQAAPYGYTF
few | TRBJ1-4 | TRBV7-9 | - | TGTGCCAGCAGCCCAGGATCCGGAACAACTAATGAAAAACTGTTTTTT | CASSPGSGTTNEKLFF
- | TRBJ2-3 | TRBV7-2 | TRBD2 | TGTGCCAGCAGCCCTAGACTAGCGGGGGGCGCAGATACGCAGTATTTT | CASSPRLAGGADTQYF
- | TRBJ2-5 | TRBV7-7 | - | TGTGCTAGCAGCTTAGCCGGACGCGAGACCCAGTACTTC | CASSLAGRETQYF
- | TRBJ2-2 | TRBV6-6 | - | TGTGCCAGCAGTTACCCCTCCGGGGAGCTGTTTTTT | CASSYPSGELFF